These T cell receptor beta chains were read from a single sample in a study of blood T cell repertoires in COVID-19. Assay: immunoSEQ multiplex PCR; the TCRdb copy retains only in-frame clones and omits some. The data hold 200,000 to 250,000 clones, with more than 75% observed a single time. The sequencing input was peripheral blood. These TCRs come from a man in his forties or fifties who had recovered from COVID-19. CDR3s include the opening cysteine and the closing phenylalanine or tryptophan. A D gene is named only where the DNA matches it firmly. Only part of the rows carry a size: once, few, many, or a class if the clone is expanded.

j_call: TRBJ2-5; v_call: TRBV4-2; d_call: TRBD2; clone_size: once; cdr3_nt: TGTGCCAGCAGCCAAGATCCCACTAGCGGGACTAGCCAAGAGACCCAGTACTTC; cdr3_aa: CASSQDPTSGTSQETQYF
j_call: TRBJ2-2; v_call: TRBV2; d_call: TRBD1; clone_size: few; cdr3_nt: TGTGCCAGCAGTGATCCTCAGGGGGCTAACACCGGGGAGCTGTTTTTT; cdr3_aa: CASSDPQGANTGELFF
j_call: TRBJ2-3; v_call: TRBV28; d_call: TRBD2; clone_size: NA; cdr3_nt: TGTGCCAGCAGCCCCGGACTAGCGGGAGAGGTCCCAGATACGCAGTATTTT; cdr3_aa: CASSPGLAGEVPDTQYF
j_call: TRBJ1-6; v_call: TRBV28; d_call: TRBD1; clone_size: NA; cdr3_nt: TGTGCCAGCAGTCCGGGACAGAATAATTCACCCCTCCACTTT; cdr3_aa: CASSPGQNNSPLHF
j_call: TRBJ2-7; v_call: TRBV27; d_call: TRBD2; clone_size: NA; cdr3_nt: TGTGCCAGCAGTTTACGGGGACTAGCGGGAGCTCGCCAGTACTTC; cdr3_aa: CASSLRGLAGARQYF
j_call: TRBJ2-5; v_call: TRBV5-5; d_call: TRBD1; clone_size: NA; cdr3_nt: TGTGCCAGCAGCTTGGGACAGGGGGCTACCCAAGAGACCCAGTACTTC; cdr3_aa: CASSLGQGATQETQYF
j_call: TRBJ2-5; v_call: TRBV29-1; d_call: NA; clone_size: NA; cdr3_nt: TGCAGCGTTGAAGGGGGCATAGAGACCCAGTACTTC; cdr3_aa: CSVEGGIETQYF
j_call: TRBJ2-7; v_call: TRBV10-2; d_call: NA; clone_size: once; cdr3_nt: TGCGCCAGCAGTGGGGACATACCCTTATACGAGCAGTACTTC; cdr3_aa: CASSGDIPLYEQYF
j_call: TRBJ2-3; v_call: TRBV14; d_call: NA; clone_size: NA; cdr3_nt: TGTGCCAGCAGCCAATGGACAGTACGCACAGATACGCAGTATTTT; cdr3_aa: CASSQWTVRTDTQYF
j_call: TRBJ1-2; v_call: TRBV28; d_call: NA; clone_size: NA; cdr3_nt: TGTGCCAGCAGTTCCGTCCACTATGGCTACACCTTC; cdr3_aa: CASSSVHYGYTF
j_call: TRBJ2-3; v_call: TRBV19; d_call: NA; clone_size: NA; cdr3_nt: TGTGCCAGTAGTAGGAGCATGGCGGATACGCAGTATTTT; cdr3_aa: CASSRSMADTQYF
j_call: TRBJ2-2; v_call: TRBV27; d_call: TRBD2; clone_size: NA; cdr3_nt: TGTGCCAGCAGGGGGACTATTTCATCCGGGGAGCTGTTTTTT; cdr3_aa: CASRGTISSGELFF
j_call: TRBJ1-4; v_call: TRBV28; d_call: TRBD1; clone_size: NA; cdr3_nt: TGTGCCAGCAGTTTCAGGGGACAGGGTGGTGAAAAACTGTTTTTT; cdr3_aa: CASSFRGQGGEKLFF
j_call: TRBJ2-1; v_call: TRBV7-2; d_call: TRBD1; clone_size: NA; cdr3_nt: TGTGCCAGCAGGGCGGGGACAGGAACCCGGAATGAGCAGTTCTTC; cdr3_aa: CASRAGTGTRNEQFF
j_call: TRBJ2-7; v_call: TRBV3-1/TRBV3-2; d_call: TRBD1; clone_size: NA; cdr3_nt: TGTGCCAGCAGCCCCGGTGGGACAGGGGCGGCCCCGGCGTCTTACGAGCAGTACTTC; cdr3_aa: CASSPGGTGAAPASYEQYF
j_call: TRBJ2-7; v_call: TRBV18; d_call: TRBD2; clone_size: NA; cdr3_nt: TGTGCCAGCTCACCGGCGGGACTAGCGATCGAGCAGTACTTC; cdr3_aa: CASSPAGLAIEQYF
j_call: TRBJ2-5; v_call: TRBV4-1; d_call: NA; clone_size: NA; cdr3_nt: TGCGCCAGCAGCCAAGACGGGGGGAGGACAGGGCAAGAGACCCAGTACTTC; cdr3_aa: CASSQDGGRTGQETQYF
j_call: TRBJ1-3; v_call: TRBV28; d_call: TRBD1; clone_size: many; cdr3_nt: TGTGCCAGCAGCCGTTTCACAGGGGGCGCGGGAAACACCATATATTTT; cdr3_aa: CASSRFTGGAGNTIYF
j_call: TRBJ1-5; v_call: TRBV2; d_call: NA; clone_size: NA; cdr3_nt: TGTGCCAGCAAGGGGCCAATACGTCAGCCCCAGCATTTT; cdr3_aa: CASKGPIRQPQHF